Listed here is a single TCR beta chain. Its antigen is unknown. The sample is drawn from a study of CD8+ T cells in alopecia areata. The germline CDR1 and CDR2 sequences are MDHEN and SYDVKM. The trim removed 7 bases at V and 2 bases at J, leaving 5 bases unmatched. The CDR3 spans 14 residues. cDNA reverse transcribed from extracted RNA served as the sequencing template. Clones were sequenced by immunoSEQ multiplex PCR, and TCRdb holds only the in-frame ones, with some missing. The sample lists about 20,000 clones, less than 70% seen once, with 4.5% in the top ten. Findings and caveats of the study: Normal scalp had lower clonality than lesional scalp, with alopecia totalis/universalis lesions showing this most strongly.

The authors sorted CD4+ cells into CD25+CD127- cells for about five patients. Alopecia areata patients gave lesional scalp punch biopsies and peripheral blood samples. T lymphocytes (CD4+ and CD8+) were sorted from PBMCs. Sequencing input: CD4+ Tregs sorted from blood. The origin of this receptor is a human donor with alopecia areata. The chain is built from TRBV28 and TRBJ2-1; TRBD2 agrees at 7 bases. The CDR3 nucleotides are TGTGCCAGCATGTGGGCGGGAGCCTACAATGAGCAGTTCTTC. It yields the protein CASMWAGAYNEQFF.